What follows are 30 T cell receptor beta chains derived from one specimen sequenced in a study of blood T cell repertoires in COVID-19. Repertoires were generated with immunoSEQ multiplex PCR, while TCRdb's copy carries only in-frame clones and drops some. The sample contains around 300,000 clones, roughly nine tenths of which appear only once. What was sequenced was PBMCs or T cells enriched from blood (not recorded which). All receptors derive from a woman in her forties who had recovered from COVID-19.

The gene calls are TRBV29-1 and TRBJ2-1; 7 bases align to TRBD1. Losses at the gene ends were 2 bases for V and 4 bases for J; bases not matched to a gene: 11. The CDR3 has 16 residues. Germline loops: CDR1 SQVTM, CDR2 ANQGSEA. The CDR3 sequence is CSVETGSQGPYNEQFF. CDR3 in DNA: TGCAGCGTTGAAACAGGTTCACAGGGGCCATACAATGAGCAGTTCTTC.

Only a few counts were recorded for this clone. The chain joins TRBV19 to TRBJ1-6; D possibly corresponds to TRBD1 (6 bases). V lost 0 bases, J lost 9 bases, and 15 bases lay in between. Germline loops: CDR1 LNHDA, CDR2 SQIVND (reference sequence). CDR3 size: 16 residues. The CDR3 sequence is CASSIEGTSGGSPLHF. Written as DNA, the CDR3 is TGTGCCAGTAGTATAGAAGGGACATCGGGCGGTTCACCCCTCCACTTT.

The CDR3 DNA follows: TGCGCCAGCAGCTCAAGGACAGGGGGCGGAGATGGCTACACCTTC. Protein: CASSSRTGGGDGYTF. This chain connects TRBV5-1 to TRBJ1-2; 11 positions match TRBD1. In germline, CDR1 is SGHRS, CDR2 YFSETQ. CDR3 length: 15 residues. The V segment lost 3 bases and the J segment 6 bases; nucleotides outside the gene matches: 7.

This chain uses TRBV23-1 with TRBJ1-2, with a possible D match to TRBD1 (5 bases). TRBV23-1 is placed among ORFs of uncertain function. The CDR3 covers 11 residues. The germline V and J ends were trimmed by 4 bases and 8 bases, with 8 bases remaining between them. The CDR3 DNA sequence: TGCGCCAGCAGTCCAGGGAACGGCTACACCTTC. This codes for CASSPGNGYTF.

V and J are TRBV15 and TRBJ1-5; 7 bases align to TRBD1. This CDR3 is 20 amino acids long. Germline V gene data show CDR1 as LNHNV and CDR2 as YYDKDF (reference sequence). Unmatched junction bases numbered 18, after V lost 0 bases and J lost 4 bases. The CDR3 loop is CATSRDLGGTADFENQPQHF. In nucleotides, the CDR3 is TGTGCCACCAGCAGAGATCTAGGGGGGACAGCAGATTTCGAAAATCAGCCCCAGCATTTT.

This chain joins TRBV6-6 and TRBJ1-4, with TRBD1 as a possible D gene (5 bases). CDR1 is MNHNY and CDR2 is SVGAGI in the germline V gene (reference sequence). CDR3 length: 16 amino acids. Trimming pared 1 base from V and 4 bases from J, leaving 13 bases between. The CDR3 region has the DNA TGTGCCAGCAGTTACTGGGCCGACAGTTTTAATGAAAAACTGTTTTTT. Its translation: CASSYWADSFNEKLFF.

The chain combines TRBV7-9 with TRBJ1-3; a weak D match, TRBD1 (5 bases). The CDR3 extends over 15 amino acids. Germline assignment: CDR1 SEHNR and CDR2 FQNEAQ (reference sequence). Trimming shortened V by 2 bases and J by 4 bases, and 12 bases separated the two germline ends. The CDR3 region is CASSLRQGDGNTIYF. The CDR3 region has the DNA TGTGCCAGCAGCTTAAGGCAGGGTGACGGAAACACCATATATTTT.

In the case of this clone: One end of the junction is discordant with germline, which a read error may explain. J is TRBJ1-4 and V is TRBV4-2; TRBD1 matches at 7 bases. Germline CDR1 reads LGHNA; CDR2 reads YNFKEQ. The CDR3 covers 17 residues. This CDR3 is CASRQARSGTASEKLFF. CDR3 nucleotides: TGTGCCAGCAGGCAAGCCCGTTCCGGGACAGCGAGTGAAAAACTGTTTTTT.

The chain carries TRBV18 and TRBJ2-1, with 7 bases identical to TRBD1. The V and J ends lost 0 bases and 8 bases, in that order; junction bases with no gene match: 7. Per germline, CDR1 KGHSH and CDR2 LQKENI. The CDR3 sequence is 15 residues long. The CDR3 protein is CASSPPSGGRDEQFF. The CDR3 DNA is TGTGCCAGCTCACCACCTTCAGGGGGTAGAGATGAGCAGTTCTTC.

CDR3 amino acids: CASSLQGIEAFF. CDR3 coding DNA: TGTGCCAGCAGCTTACAGGGTATTGAAGCTTTCTTT. V usage is TRBV5-6 and J usage is TRBJ1-1, with D possibly being TRBD1 (6 bases). Germline CDR1 and CDR2: SGHDT and YYEEEE. The CDR3 spans 12 residues. The germline V and J ends were trimmed by 2 bases and 7 bases, with 9 bases remaining between them. Full variable domain (remainder filled in from reference TRBV5-6 and TRBJ1-1): DAGVTQSPTHLIKTRGQQVTLRCSPKSGHDTVSWYQQALGQGPQFIFQYYEEEERQRGNFPDRFSGHQFPNYSSELNVNALLLGDSALYLCASSLQGIEAFFGQGTRLTVV.

This clone was counted a single time. The chain carries TRBV28 and TRBJ2-7; 7 bases agree with TRBD2. This CDR3 region has 15 residues. Trimming at V came to 5 bases and at J to 2 bases, leaving 9 bases not matched to a gene. Germline V CDR1 and CDR2: MDHEN, SYDVKM. CDR3 protein: CASSNGRERAYEQYF. CDR3 nucleotide sequence: TGTGCCAGCAGTAATGGGCGGGAGAGGGCCTACGAGCAGTACTTC. Based on the CDR3 plus reference TRBV28 and TRBJ2-7, the full variable domain is DVKVTQSSRYLVKRTGEKVFLECVQDMDHENMFWYRQDPGLGLRLIYFSYDVKMKEKGDIPEGYSVSREKKERFSLILESASTNQTSMYLCASSNGRERAYEQYFGPGTRLTVT.

V usage is TRBV30 and J usage is TRBJ1-6; 8 nucleotides align to TRBD1. V was clipped by 3 bases and J by 7 bases; unmatched bases: 11. Germline CDR1 is GTSNPN and CDR2 is SVGIG (reference sequence). There are 16 residues in the CDR3. The CDR3 DNA reads as TGTGCCTGGAGAAACCAGAGACAGGGGATGAATTCACCCCTCCACTTT. Protein sequence: CAWRNQRQGMNSPLHF.

The J gene is TRBJ1-2, the V gene TRBV4-3; D might be TRBD1 (6 bases). Trimming pared 0 bases from V and 4 bases from J, leaving 18 bases between. The germline V gene has CDR1 LGHNA and CDR2 YSLEER. This CDR3 is built from 17 residues. CDR3 sequence reads: CASSQDRGVGAAYGYTF. As DNA, the CDR3 is TGCGCCAGCAGCCAAGATAGAGGAGTGGGGGCTGCCTATGGCTACACCTTC.

This clone was counted once. The chain has TRBV21-1 and TRBJ2-2; the D call of TRBD2 is as the table states it, not checked on the DNA. TRBV21-1 is listed as a pseudogene. The CDR3 has 16 residues. The CDR3, as DNA: TGTGCCAGCAGCAAACCTTCCAGCGACAACACCGGGGAGCTGTTTTTT. Protein sequence: CASSKPSSDNTGELFF.

This chain joins TRBV4-1 and TRBJ2-7; D remains unclear. There are 16 residues in the CDR3. Deletions cut 0 bases from V and 3 bases from J, with 15 bases between. Per germline, CDR1 MGHRA and CDR2 YSYEKL. DNA for the CDR3: TGCGCCAGCAGCCAAGAATTCTCAGCCAACAGCTACGAGCAGTACTTC. Translating it yields CASSQEFSANSYEQYF.

The V call is TRBV13, the J call TRBJ1-3, with D possibly TRBD1 on 6 matching bases. Trimming left V 1 base short and J 3 bases short, with 13 bases between. CDR1 and CDR2 from the germline V gene are PRHDT and FYEKMQ (reference sequence). The CDR3 spans 16 residues. DNA of the CDR3: TGTGCCAGCAGCTTAGTGGCGGGGGCTAGTGGAAACACCATATATTTT. Translating it yields CASSLVAGASGNTIYF.

The gene calls are TRBV30 and TRBJ2-6, with D hard to call. The CDR3 extends over 14 amino acids. In germline, CDR1 is GTSNPN, CDR2 SVGIG (reference sequence). V lost 4 bases and J lost 2, with 9 bases in between. The CDR3, as DNA: TGTGCCTGGAACGTAGGAGCTGGGGCCAACGTCCTGACTTTC. It encodes CAWNVGAGANVLTF. Full variable domain (missing parts from reference TRBV30 and TRBJ2-6): SQTIHQWPATLVQPVGSPLSLECTVEGTSNPNLYWYRQAAGRGLQLLFYSVGIGQISSEVPQNLSASRPQDRQFILSSKKLLLSDSGFYLCAWNVGAGANVLTFGAGSRLTVL.

This chain uses TRBV12-5 with TRBJ1-1, with 7 bases lining up with TRBD1. CDR1 is LGHNT, CDR2 FRNRAP, per germline. There are 17 residues in the CDR3. The ends lost 2 bases at V and 0 bases at J; junction bases unmatched: 9. CDR3 nucleotide sequence: TGTGCTAGTGGTTTGACCTCGACAGGGTCCATGAACACTGAAGCTTTCTTT. Translating it yields CASGLTSTGSMNTEAFF.

This clone has just one count. The chain recombines TRBV7-9 with TRBJ1-2, with D uncertain. The CDR3 loop spans 13 amino acids. Trimming removed 4 bases at V and 8 bases at J, with 14 bases between. From germline, CDR1 is SEHNR and CDR2 FQNEAQ (reference sequence). The CDR3 DNA is TGTGCCAGCAGCTCAGAGGCCCTTCTGGGCTACACCTTC. It specifies CASSSEALLGYTF.

This clone was seen a handful of times. The V gene is TRBV9, the J gene TRBJ1-1; unclear D gene. Germline CDR1 is SGDLS and CDR2 is YYNGEE. The CDR3 is 9 residues long. V lost 4 bases, J lost 11 bases, and 6 bases lay in between. The chain's CDR3 is CASSPPAFF. The CDR3 nucleotides read TGTGCCAGCAGCCCCCCGGCTTTCTTT.

V gene TRBV7-8 combines with J gene TRBJ2-3; 7 nucleotides agree with TRBD2. CDR1 and CDR2 from the germline V gene are SGHVS and FQNEAQ. Trimming took 5 bases from V and 1 from J; bases not matched to a gene: 9. The CDR3 extends over 16 amino acids. The CDR3 protein is CASSPEGRVGTDTQYF. The CDR3 DNA is TGTGCCAGCAGCCCGGAAGGGAGGGTTGGCACAGATACGCAGTATTTT.

The rearrangement uses TRBV19 and TRBJ1-4, with 8 nucleotides matching TRBD1. The CDR3 is 15 amino acids. The V segment lost 3 bases and the J segment 7 bases; nucleotides outside the gene matches: 7. Germline CDR1 LNHDA, CDR2 SQIVND (reference sequence). DNA for the CDR3: TGTGCCAGTAGTATCTCAGGGGGCTTGAGTGAAAAACTGTTTTTT. Amino acid sequence: CASSISGGLSEKLFF.

Written as DNA, the CDR3 is TGTGCCAGCAGCAAAGATCGACCCCCTTTACGGGACAGGGGTTTTTGTAACTATGGCTACACCTTC. Encoded protein: CASSKDRPPLRDRGFCNYGYTF. The chain employs TRBV21-1 and TRBJ1-2; the table names TRBD1, a call not compared with the DNA. TRBV21-1 corresponds to a pseudogene. This CDR3 has 22 amino acids.

J is TRBJ1-3 and V is TRBV12-5, with D possibly being TRBD1 (5 bases). The ends were cut back, 6 bases at V and 6 bases at J, with 15 bases in the middle. Germline-derived CDR1 and CDR2 are LGHNT and FRNRAP. The length of the CDR3 is 14 residues. The CDR3 region has the DNA TGTGCTAGTGGCCTTGACAGTACCGTAAACACCATATATTTT. Its protein is CASGLDSTVNTIYF.

The chain uses TRBV30 and TRBJ2-1; TRBD2 matches at 10 bases. Germline V gene sequence: CDR1 GTSNPN, CDR2 SVGIG (reference sequence). The length of the CDR3 is 13 residues. With 4 bases clipped from V and 6 bases from J, the junction kept 3 bases outside the gene matches. In DNA form, the CDR3 reads TGTGCCTGGATGACTAGCGGGCGCAATGAGCAGTTCTTC. Translating gives CAWMTSGRNEQFF.

The chain joins TRBV7-8 to TRBJ1-2; 7 bases are shared with TRBD1. The CDR3 has 16 amino acids. Unmatched junction bases numbered 12, after V lost 3 bases and J lost 5 bases. The germline CDR1 and CDR2 sequences are SGHVS and FQNEAQ. The CDR3: CASSFTRQGIGYGYTF. The CDR3, as DNA: TGTGCCAGCAGCTTTACCCGACAGGGAATAGGGTATGGCTACACCTTC.

This clone was recorded only once. The chain is built from TRBV2 and TRBJ1-5; D not certain. Germline values: CDR1 SNHLY, CDR2 FYNNEI. The CDR3 is 13 residues long. Deletions cut 6 bases from V and 6 bases from J, with 12 bases between. For the CDR3, the DNA is TGTGCCAGCAGCGACCGATCAGGTCAGCCCCAGCATTTT. The encoded protein is CASSDRSGQPQHF.

The CDR3 reads CASSSGQPLHEQYF. The DNA of the CDR3 is TGTGCCAGCAGTTCAGGACAGCCCCTCCACGAGCAGTACTTC. The chain combines TRBV6-2 or TRBV6-3 with TRBJ2-7; tentatively, D is TRBD1 (6 bases). CDR1 is MNHEY and CDR2 is SVGEGT in the germline V gene. The V end lost 4 bases, the J end lost 5 bases, and 15 bases lay between the germline ends. There are 14 residues in the CDR3.

The V call is TRBV6-4, the J call TRBJ2-3, with 8 positions matching TRBD2. Trimming removed 0 bases from V and 4 bases from J; junction bases left unmatched: 9. The CDR3 contains 17 residues. Germline CDR1 reads MRHNA; CDR2 reads SNTAGT. The CDR3 reads CASSDSRAGVGADTQYF. In DNA form, the CDR3 reads TGTGCCAGCAGTGACTCCCGAGCGGGAGTAGGGGCAGATACGCAGTATTTT.

The CDR3 DNA sequence: TGTGCCAGCAGTGACATTCGGACAGGGACTAATGAAAAACTGTTTTTT. This gives the protein CASSDIRTGTNEKLFF. The rearrangement links TRBV6-1 to TRBJ1-4; 8 nucleotides align to TRBD1. In germline, CDR1 is MNHNS, CDR2 SASEGT. The CDR3 sequence is 16 residues long. V was clipped by 3 bases and J by 2 bases; unmatched bases: 5.